Listed below are T cell receptor beta chains from one sample, sequenced in a study of cytomegalovirus exposure and HLA in healthy donors. Repertoires were generated with immunoSEQ multiplex PCR, while TCRdb's copy carries only in-frame clones and drops some. Among 65,000 to 100,000 clones, roughly 80% were seen once, and the ten largest hold about 2.2%. The specimen sequenced was PBMCs. Every receptor here comes from a man in his forties or fifties in good health and CMV-seronegative. CDR3s include the opening cysteine and the closing phenylalanine or tryptophan. Each record gives: clone size, V gene, J gene, D gene, CDR3 protein, CDR3 DNA. A D gene is named only where the DNA matches it firmly. Rows give clone size only sometimes, using once, few, many, or a class for an expanded clone.

>-|TRBV19|TRBJ2-3|TRBD2
CASSISFASGGRLSTDTQYF
TGTGCCAGTAGTATAAGTTTTGCTAGCGGGGGCAGACTGAGCACAGATACGCAGTATTTT
>-|TRBV7-2|TRBJ1-5|-
CASSLGASSNQPQHF
TGTGCCAGCAGCTTAGGGGCAAGCAGCAATCAGCCCCAGCATTTT
>-|TRBV30|TRBJ1-2|-
CAWSPAGYYGYTF
TGTGCCTGGAGTCCAGCAGGGTACTATGGCTACACCTTC
>-|TRBV28|TRBJ1-2|TRBD1
CASSFRQGVTF
TGTGCCAGCAGTTTCCGACAGGGGGTAACCTTC
>-|TRBV28|TRBJ2-5|TRBD2
CASSPGLAGLETQYF
TGTGCCAGCAGTCCCGGACTAGCGGGATTAGAGACCCAGTACTTC
>few|TRBV9|TRBJ1-6|TRBD1
CASSVSTGDSPLHF
TGTGCCAGCAGCGTCTCGACAGGGGATTCACCCCTCCACTTT
>-|TRBV4-1|TRBJ2-1|-
CASSQSSGYNEQFF
TGCGCCAGCAGCCAAAGTTCAGGTTACAATGAGCAGTTCTTC
>-|TRBV29-1|TRBJ1-1|-
CSAGGRGGGTEAFF
TGCAGCGCCGGAGGGAGGGGGGGCGGCACTGAAGCTTTCTTT
>-|TRBV19|TRBJ1-1|-
CASSIRGNTEAFF
TGTGCCAGTAGTATAAGGGGAAACACTGAAGCTTTCTTT
>-|TRBV5-4|TRBJ1-4|-
CASSSKARGEKLFF
TGTGCCAGCAGCTCGAAGGCCCGCGGGGAAAAACTGTTTTTT
>-|TRBV28|TRBJ1-2|TRBD1
CASSGNRGLPSYGYTF
TGTGCCAGCTCCGGGAACAGGGGGCTGCCCTCTTACGGCTACACCTTC
>-|TRBV28|TRBJ1-2|-
CASRSISTGPAQNYGYTF
TGTGCCAGCAGATCAATCTCCACAGGCCCCGCGCAGAACTATGGCTACACCTTC
>once|TRBV6-1|TRBJ1-2|-
CASTGYGYTF
TGTGCCAGCACCGGCTATGGCTACACCTTC
>once|TRBV6-1|TRBJ2-7|-
CASSDNAYEQYF
TGTGCCAGCAGCGACAACGCCTACGAGCAGTACTTC
>once|TRBV6-7|TRBJ1-5|-
CASRVRRPPYQPQHF
TGTGCCAGCAGGGTTAGGAGGCCCCCATATCAGCCCCAGCATTTT
>-|TRBV19|TRBJ1-1|-
CASSLDGLMNTEAFF
TGTGCCAGTAGCTTGGACGGACTCATGAACACTGAAGCTTTCTTT
>-|TRBV29-1|TRBJ2-3|TRBD2
CSATGLAGGLTDTQYF
TGCAGCGCTACTGGACTAGCGGGGGGGTTAACAGATACGCAGTATTTT
>once|TRBV19|TRBJ2-1|TRBD1
CASGQGGNNEQFF
TGTGCCTCGGGACAGGGGGGAAACAATGAGCAGTTCTTC
>-|TRBV7-3|TRBJ2-7|-
CASSARPGVEAGEQYF
TGTGCCAGCAGCGCAAGGCCGGGGGTAGAGGCGGGAGAGCAGTACTTC
>-|TRBV10-1|TRBJ2-2|-
CASSGGSGTGELFF
TGCGCCAGCAGTGGGGGCTCGGGCACCGGGGAGCTGTTTTTT
>-|TRBV12-5|TRBJ1-2|-
CASGSAGLARYTF
TGTGCTAGTGGGTCGGCGGGGCTCGCACGCTACACCTTC
>once|TRBV5-1|TRBJ2-6|TRBD1
CATSQNTGETTGANVLTF
TGCGCCACCAGCCAGAACACAGGGGAAACTACTGGGGCCAACGTCCTGACTTTC
>-|TRBV29-1|TRBJ1-5|-
CSIGGDSNQPQHF
TGCAGCATTGGCGGAGATAGCAATCAGCCCCAGCATTTT
>-|TRBV2|TRBJ1-5|-
CASSEAGGGEGQPQHF
TGTGCCAGCAGTGAAGCGGGGGGGGGCGAGGGACAGCCCCAGCATTTT
>-|TRBV6-5|TRBJ1-1|-
CASRRGFRTEAFF
TGTGCCAGCAGAAGGGGGTTTCGGACTGAAGCTTTCTTT
>-|TRBV4-1|TRBJ2-3|-
CASSPLGQYTDTQYF
TGCGCCAGCAGCCCATTGGGGCAGTACACAGATACGCAGTATTTT
>-|TRBV25-1|TRBJ2-1|-
CASIEYNEQFF
TGTGCCAGCATAGAATACAATGAGCAGTTCTTC
>once|TRBV5-1|TRBJ1-1|-
CASSLILGGDTSHTEAFF
TGCGCCAGCAGCTTGATACTCGGGGGGGACACCAGTCACACTGAAGCTTTCTTT
>-|TRBV6-1|TRBJ1-2|-
CASSIDSNYGYTF
TGTGCCAGCAGCATTGACAGTAACTATGGCTACACCTTC
>-|TRBV10-3|TRBJ1-1|-
CAIGGQGYPAEAFF
TGTGCCATCGGGGGCCAGGGGTATCCGGCTGAAGCTTTCTTT
>-|TRBV5-1|TRBJ1-1|TRBD1
CASSTQGQGTTEAFF
TGCGCCAGCAGCACTCAAGGACAGGGTACCACTGAAGCTTTCTTT
>-|TRBV29-1|TRBJ1-2|-
CSVAGPSRNGYTF
TGCAGCGTTGCTGGGCCGTCACGGAATGGCTACACCTTC
>-|TRBV9|TRBJ2-7|-
CASSVGAGSESVGEQYF
TGTGCCAGCAGCGTGGGGGCAGGGAGCGAGAGTGTCGGCGAGCAGTACTTC
>-|TRBV5-4|TRBJ2-4|TRBD1
CASSLASRRGLESKNIQYF
TGTGCCAGCAGCTTGGCCAGCCGCAGGGGGCTTGAATCCAAAAACATTCAGTACTTC
>-|TRBV7-2|TRBJ2-4|-
CASSFLRDIQYF
TGTGCCAGCAGCTTCCTCCGGGACATTCAGTACTTC
>-|TRBV7-9|TRBJ2-7|-
CASRAANEQYF
TGTGCCAGCAGAGCCGCGAACGAGCAGTACTTC
>-|TRBV19|TRBJ2-4|-
CASSTTGGAKNIQYF
TGTGCCAGTAGTACCACTGGAGGAGCCAAAAACATTCAGTACTTC
>-|TRBV6-6|TRBJ2-7|TRBD2
CASSLLAGDSYEQYF
TGTGCCAGCAGTTTGCTAGCGGGCGACTCCTACGAGCAGTACTTC
>once|TRBV29-1|TRBJ1-5|TRBD1
CSVVVGGSNQPQHF
TGCAGCGTTGTAGTAGGGGGCAGCAATCAGCCCCAGCATTTT
>-|TRBV6-5|TRBJ2-2|-
CASSMGPTNTGELFF
TGTGCCAGCAGTATGGGGCCCACGAACACCGGGGAGCTGTTTTTT
>once|TRBV28|TRBJ2-7|-
CASLGAGSVNEQYF
TGTGCCAGCTTAGGGGCAGGGTCGGTAAACGAGCAGTACTTC
>few|TRBV18|TRBJ1-6|TRBD1
CASSSDRVESPLHF
TGTGCCAGCTCATCGGACAGGGTGGAGTCACCCCTCCACTTT
>once|TRBV9|TRBJ1-5|-
CASSTQGGNQPQHF
TGTGCCAGCAGCACACAGGGTGGCAATCAGCCCCAGCATTTT
>-|TRBV11-2|TRBJ1-2|TRBD1
CASSLTGTGINYGYTF
TGTGCCAGCAGCTTGACCGGGACAGGGATTAACTATGGCTACACCTTC
>few|TRBV25-1|TRBJ2-2|-
CASSELPGVSTGELFF
TGTGCCAGCAGTGAATTGCCAGGGGTATCCACCGGGGAGCTGTTTTTT
>few|TRBV2|TRBJ2-1|-
CASSTWSYNEQFF
TGTGCCAGCAGTACATGGTCCTACAATGAGCAGTTCTTC
>-|TRBV19|TRBJ2-7|TRBD1
CASSAGTGRGYEQYF
TGTGCCAGTAGTGCCGGGACAGGGAGAGGCTACGAGCAGTACTTC
>few|TRBV4-1|TRBJ2-7|-
CASSQEHLVQIFHEQYF
TGCGCCAGCAGCCAAGAGCACCTCGTACAGATATTCCACGAGCAGTACTTC
>few|TRBV6-5|TRBJ2-3|-
CASQNMNTQYF
TGTGCCAGCCAAAACATGAATACGCAGTATTTT
>-|TRBV20-1|TRBJ2-3|-
CSARRADTQYF
TGCAGTGCGCGGCGGGCGGATACGCAGTATTTT
>-|TRBV2|TRBJ1-1|TRBD1
CASKTGYGTEAFF
TGTGCCAGCAAGACAGGGTACGGCACTGAAGCTTTCTTT
>-|TRBV7-9|TRBJ2-5|TRBD2
CASSGPGTSDGAGETQYF
TGTGCCAGCAGCGGCCCCGGGACTAGCGATGGGGCGGGTGAGACCCAGTACTTC
>-|TRBV5-1|TRBJ1-1|-
CASSSGLVGEAFF
TGCGCCAGCAGTTCCGGACTTGTAGGTGAAGCTTTCTTT
>-|TRBV2|TRBJ1-6|-
CASSAVGGSPLHF
TGTGCCAGCAGTGCGGTGGGGGGTTCACCCCTCCACTTT